This paragraph covers one T cell receptor beta chain sequence. Unmatched junction bases numbered 7, after V lost 6 bases and J lost 3 bases. The CDR3 is 14 amino acids. Per the germline V gene, CDR1 is MNHNS and CDR2 is SASEGT. The sample originates from a study of shared clonotypes between healthy human individuals. Researchers sequenced unsorted PBMC DNA using ten immunoSEQ deep assay plates. Study processing details: Quality scores were absent from the junction-only immunoSEQ sequences, so filtering differed. The table came from immunoSEQ multiplex PCR; TCRdb's copy has only in-frame clones and leaves some out. V, J and clone size were drawn from that table, and D and trimming were deduced from the DNA. Of a few hundred thousand clones in the sample, 70% to 80% were seen once.

Sample: PBMCs. The source of this sequence is a woman aged 40 to 50 in good health. Some clones in this sample may be carry-over from other donors' samples. The rearrangement joins TRBV6-1 to TRBJ2-7; 8 bases are shared with TRBD1. The CDR3 DNA reads TGTGCCAGCAGGCAGGACAGGGTCGTCTACGAGCAGTACTTC. Translation gives CASRQDRVVYEQYF.